This TCR beta chain was observed in a study of T cells in localized non-small cell lung cancer. Study results and limitations: Appearing in adjacent lung were a median approximately 50 of the top 100 tumor clones. Peak T cell clonality was found in uninvolved adjacent lung, exceeding tumor. Sequencing was restricted to one tumor region; therefore, heterogeneity remains possible.

V was shortened by 4 bases and J by 4 bases, with 20 bases between the two germline ends. The CDR3 sequence is 16 residues long. Germline CDR1 and CDR2: SGHRS and YFSETQ. For this clone: The antigen is not known.

Sequencing was performed with immunoSEQ multiplex PCR; in TCRdb, only in-frame clones are kept and a portion is missing. The repertoire holds roughly 67,000 clones, with 84% as singletons. The origin of this receptor is an older female donor with stage I lung adenocarcinoma. This specimen was peripheral blood, taken before any cancer treatment. The chain joins TRBV5-1 to TRBJ1-2, with D unresolved. The DNA of the CDR3 is TGCGCCAGCAGCCCAGGCCGGCGGGGAACGGTCTATGGCTACACCTTC. This encodes CASSPGRRGTVYGYTF.